A single sample is the source of the 25 T cell receptor beta chains below, sequenced in a study of human T cells and chemical hapten exposure. TCRdb re-called the RACE reads through MiXCR, storing one row per CDR3 protein. This table has around 160,000 distinct CDR3 sequences, about 15% appearing once. Time point here: patch test 1, 2 weeks after DPC sensitization. Treatment of the sample: therapeutic diphenylcyclopropenone sensitization with weekly scalp DPC. Sample: whole blood, taken in connection with sensitization to the hapten diphenylcyclopropenone (DPC). The receptor set was obtained from a woman under 40 with alopecia areata. Some clones in this sample may be carry-over from other donors' samples.

This clonotype has more than one count but fewer than ten. The genes are TRBV10-1 and TRBJ2-5, with no clear D. CDR3 length: 12 residues. Germline CDR1 WNHNN, CDR2 SYGVQD (reference sequence). V was trimmed by 5 bases and J by 5 bases, leaving 9 bases between them. The CDR3 protein is CASSPNRETQYF. The CDR3 region has the DNA TGCGCCAGCAGTCCAAATAGGGAGACCCAGTACTTC.

This clonotype has more than one count but fewer than ten. The CDR3 nucleotides read TGTGCCAGCAGCTTAACCCTAGCGGGAGCCAATGAGCAGTTCTTC. Translating it yields CASSLTLAGANEQFF. The chain employs TRBV7-8 and TRBJ2-1, with 10 nucleotides matching TRBD2. CDR3 length: 15 residues. CDR1 is SGHVS and CDR2 is FQNEAQ in the germline V gene. The V gene end was trimmed by 2 bases and the J gene end by 6 bases; junction bases not matched to a gene: 4.

This clonotype showed up many times. The gene calls are TRBV5-1 and TRBJ2-7, with TRBD2 matching 10 bases. This CDR3 has 15 amino acids. CDR1 and CDR2 (germline): SGHRS, YFSETQ. J gave up 5 bases and V 4 bases, and 9 bases lay outside the gene matches. DNA of the CDR3: TGCGCCAGCAGCCAGGTAGTAGCGGGAGGCCACGAGCAGTACTTC. As protein: CASSQVVAGGHEQYF.

The rearrangement uses TRBV28 and TRBJ2-7; D is ambiguous. Trimming pared 6 bases from V and 6 bases from J, leaving 12 bases between. Germline V CDR1 and CDR2: MDHEN, SYDVKM. The CDR3 is made up of 12 amino acids. This CDR3 reads CASSPPNAEQYF. In nucleotides, the CDR3 is TGTGCCAGCAGCCCCCCCAACGCCGAGCAGTACTTC.

The chain recombines TRBV30 with TRBJ1-1, with 8 bases fitting TRBD1. V gave up 2 bases and J gave up 3 bases; unmatched junction bases: 5. The CDR3 loop spans 14 amino acids. Germline V gene data show CDR1 as GTSNPN and CDR2 as SVGIG (reference sequence). The CDR3 DNA reads TGTGCCTGGAGTTTTCAGGACAGGGACACTGAAGCTTTCTTT. Residues: CAWSFQDRDTEAFF.

This clonotype was recorded many times. The chain combines TRBV20-1 with TRBJ2-3, with TRBD2 identical over 11 bases. There are 16 residues in the CDR3. The germline V gene has CDR1 DFQATT and CDR2 SNEGSKA (reference sequence). V shed 1 base, J shed 4 bases, and the junction held 7 bases outside the gene matches. The CDR3 nucleotides read TGCAGTGCTAGAGGGCTAGCGGGGGGTAGGTCAGATACGCAGTATTTT. This encodes CSARGLAGGRSDTQYF.

This clonotype was recorded at least ten times. The chain carries TRBV6-5 and TRBJ1-4; D is possibly TRBD1 (6 bases). Germline V gene lookup returns CDR1 MNHEY and CDR2 SVGAGI. The V end was cut by 0 bases, the J end by 7 bases, with 9 bases between. This CDR3 has 14 residues. The DNA of the CDR3 is TGTGCCAGCAGTTACTCGACAGGCGGTGAAAAACTGTTTTTT. Protein: CASSYSTGGEKLFF.

Only a few counts were recorded for this clonotype. The chain carries TRBV29-1 and TRBJ2-5; 12 nucleotides match TRBD2. This CDR3 contains 11 residues. CDR1 is SQVTM, CDR2 ANQGSEA, per germline. V shed 7 bases and J 9 bases; nucleotides not matched to a gene: 3. CDR3 nucleotide sequence: TGCAGCGCGACTAGCGGGAGCCCCCAGTACTTC. It yields the protein CSATSGSPQYF.

The chain joins TRBV9 to TRBJ2-1; a weak D match, TRBD2 (6 bases). V lost 5 bases and J 6 bases, leaving 12 bases between the germline ends. Germline V gene data show CDR1 as SGDLS and CDR2 as YYNGEE. The CDR3 is made up of 13 amino acids. CDR3 region: CASSTRLVNEQFF. CDR3 coding DNA: TGTGCCAGCAGTACACGACTAGTCAATGAGCAGTTCTTC.

This clonotype was seen a few times. The chain is built from TRBV15 and TRBJ2-1; 9 bases agree with TRBD1. J gave up 0 bases and V 3 bases, and 6 bases lay outside the gene matches. Per the germline V gene, CDR1 is LNHNV and CDR2 is YYDKDF (reference sequence). This CDR3 is 17 amino acids long. CDR3 loop: CATSSGQGLSSYNEQFF. CDR3 sequence (DNA): TGTGCCACCAGCAGTGGACAGGGGCTAAGCTCCTACAATGAGCAGTTCTTC.

At least ten counts were recorded for this clonotype. The gene calls are TRBV29-1 and TRBJ1-2, with D possibly matching TRBD1 (6 bases). The ends were cut back, 5 bases at V and 2 bases at J, with 15 bases in the middle. There are 14 residues in the CDR3. Germline CDR1 reads SQVTM; CDR2 reads ANQGSEA. This CDR3 reads CSVSAGTPNYGYTF. DNA for the CDR3: TGCAGCGTTTCTGCCGGGACACCGAACTATGGCTACACCTTC.

This clonotype came up a few times. The chain links TRBV27 to TRBJ2-2, with D unclear. Trimming took off 5 bases at V and 2 bases at J, with 9 bases between the two ends. CDR3 size: 14 residues. Germline CDR1 is MNHEY and CDR2 is SMNVEV (reference sequence). The CDR3 is CASSPYLNTGELFF. In DNA form, the CDR3 reads TGTGCCAGCAGTCCCTACCTAAACACCGGGGAGCTGTTTTTT.

The rearrangement joins TRBV9 to TRBJ2-5; D uncertain. V shed 3 bases and J shed 5 bases, with 11 bases lying between them. CDR1 SGDLS and CDR2 YYNGEE come from the germline V gene. This CDR3 is 13 amino acids long. CDR3 sequence reads: CASSGSMMETQYF. CDR3 sequence (DNA): TGTGCCAGCAGCGGTAGCATGATGGAGACCCAGTACTTC.

CDR3 nucleotides: TGTGCCAGTAGACGATTAGCGGACCTAAAACCTACCAATGAGCAGTTCTTC. Translating it yields CASRRLADLKPTNEQFF. The chain uses TRBV19 and TRBJ2-1, with a possible D match to TRBD2 (6 bases). Trimming took off 6 bases at V and 6 bases at J, with 24 bases between the two ends. Germline V gene lookup returns CDR1 LNHDA and CDR2 SQIVND (reference sequence). This CDR3 contains 17 residues.

The chain has TRBV6-2 or TRBV6-3 and TRBJ2-3, with D unresolved. V was trimmed by 6 bases and J by 2 bases, leaving 15 bases between them. The V gene's germline CDR1 is MNHEY and CDR2 SVGEGT. CDR3 size: 15 residues. CDR3: CASSRLPRSTDTQYF. The CDR3, as DNA: TGTGCCAGCAGCCGTCTGCCGAGGTCCACAGATACGCAGTATTTT.

This clonotype was observed a handful of times. This sequence joins TRBV2 and TRBJ1-6; D possibly corresponds to TRBD1 (5 bases). The CDR3 covers 13 residues. Germline V gene sequence: CDR1 SNHLY, CDR2 FYNNEI. Trimming took 4 bases from V and 15 from J, leaving 16 bases between them. The CDR3 nucleotides are TGTGCCAGCAGTGTATATGAGGGGCTGGTCCTCCACTTT. Amino acid sequence: CASSVYEGLVLHF.

This clonotype was seen a handful of times. V is TRBV7-2 and J is TRBJ2-7; TRBD1 matches at 7 bases. This CDR3 has 14 amino acids. Germline lookup yields CDR1 SGHTA and CDR2 FQGNSA. V shed 5 bases, J shed 0 bases, and the junction held 4 bases outside the gene matches. The CDR3 is CASSRGQPSYEQYF. Here the CDR3 DNA reads TGTGCCAGCAGCCGGGGACAGCCCTCCTACGAGCAGTACTTC.

This clonotype was seen at least ten times. The chain combines TRBV4-3 with TRBJ2-7; D is tentatively TRBD1 or TRBD2 (5 bases each). Germline V gives CDR1 LGHNA, CDR2 YSLEER. This CDR3 contains 18 residues. V shed 1 base and J shed 0 bases, with 19 bases lying between them. CDR3 sequence reads: CASSQAVSGPGSSYEQYF. The CDR3, as DNA: TGCGCCAGCAGCCAAGCGGTTTCGGGACCGGGGAGCTCCTACGAGCAGTACTTC.

This clonotype has a count of ten or more. V is TRBV4-3 and J is TRBJ2-3, with D unclear. The CDR3 totals 13 residues. V lost 1 base and J 4 bases, leaving 6 bases between the germline ends. The V gene's germline CDR1 is LGHNA and CDR2 YSLEER. In nucleotides, the CDR3 is TGCGCCAGCAGCCAAGTACGGGCAGATACGCAGTATTTT. This translates into CASSQVRADTQYF.

This chain links TRBV28 with TRBJ2-3, with TRBD1 matching 8 bases. With 3 bases clipped from V and 5 bases from J, the junction kept 7 bases outside the gene matches. In germline, CDR1 is MDHEN, CDR2 SYDVKM. The CDR3 has 15 amino acids. The CDR3 coding sequence is TGTGCCAGCAGTTTGAGACAGGGGTCGGGAGATACGCAGTATTTT. Translating gives CASSLRQGSGDTQYF.

The chain couples TRBV29-1 to TRBJ2-3; D not resolved. Trimming left V 5 bases short and J 5 bases short, with 11 bases between. This CDR3 region has 12 residues. The germline gives CDR1 SQVTM, CDR2 ANQGSEA. CDR3 bases: TGCAGCGTTAGGGAAGGAATAGATACGCAGTATTTT. Amino acids: CSVREGIDTQYF.

There are a few counts of this clonotype. The V and J genes are TRBV7-6 and TRBJ2-7, with D possibly TRBD1 on 5 matching bases. CDR1 and CDR2 from the germline V gene are SGHVS and FNYEAQ. V was clipped by 5 bases and J by 0 bases, with 14 bases between them. The CDR3 contains 15 residues. The CDR3 nucleotides are TGTGCCAGCAGCCCCATGCAGGGTAGCTCCTACGAGCAGTACTTC. It encodes CASSPMQGSSYEQYF.

V is TRBV29-1 and J is TRBJ2-3; possible D gene TRBD1, 5 bases. The CDR3 contains 11 residues. CDR1 and CDR2 from the germline V gene are SQVTM and ANQGSEA. Trimming removed 7 bases at V and 4 bases at J, with 9 bases between. The CDR3 spells CSGMTADTQYF. Written as DNA, the CDR3 is TGCAGCGGCATGACAGCAGATACGCAGTATTTT.

This clonotype was detected only a few times. The genes are TRBV11-1 and TRBJ2-1; maybe TRBD1 (5 bases). The germline CDR1 and CDR2 sequences are SGHAT and FQDESV (reference sequence). This CDR3 spans 15 amino acids. Trimming left V 0 bases short and J 4 bases short, with 10 bases between. The CDR3 bases are TGTGCCAGCAGCTTAGCGGGGCAAAGTTACAATGAGCAGTTCTTC. Translation gives CASSLAGQSYNEQFF. Variable domain in full (rest from reference TRBV11-1 and TRBJ2-1): EAEVAQSPRYKITEKSQAVAFWCDPISGHATLYWYRQILGQGPELLVQFQDESVVDDSQLPKDRFSAERLKGVDSTLKIQPAELGDSAMYLCASSLAGQSYNEQFFGPGTRLTVL.

The gene calls are TRBV11-3 and TRBJ2-3; 7 nucleotides agree with TRBD1. With V trimmed by 5 bases and J by 2 bases, 7 bases remained unmatched. The CDR3 is 15 amino acids. CDR1 is SGHNT and CDR2 is YENEEA in the germline V gene. The CDR3 protein is CASSPRDSLTDTQYF. Written as DNA, the CDR3 is TGTGCCAGCAGCCCCCGGGACAGCCTCACAGATACGCAGTATTTT.